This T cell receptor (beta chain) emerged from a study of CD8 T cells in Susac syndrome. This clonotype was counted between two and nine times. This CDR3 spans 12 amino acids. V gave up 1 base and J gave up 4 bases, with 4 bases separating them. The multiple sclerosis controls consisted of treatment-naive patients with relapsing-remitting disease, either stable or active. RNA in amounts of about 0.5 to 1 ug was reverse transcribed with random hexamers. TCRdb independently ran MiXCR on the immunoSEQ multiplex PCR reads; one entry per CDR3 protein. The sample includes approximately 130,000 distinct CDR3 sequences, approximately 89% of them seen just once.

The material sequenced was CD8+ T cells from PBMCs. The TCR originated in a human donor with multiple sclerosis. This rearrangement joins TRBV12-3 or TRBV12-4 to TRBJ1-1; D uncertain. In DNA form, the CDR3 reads TGTGCCAGCAGTTTAGGGGCCACTGAAGCTTTCTTT. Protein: CASSLGATEAFF.